These 27 T cell receptor beta chains share one sample of origin, sequenced in a study of post-analysis software for immune sequencing data. Study-wide results and caveats: TRBV5-6, TRBV5-1 and TRBV20-1 were among 4 or 5 TRBV segments more frequent in patients than controls.

Researchers reported that TCR beta cDNA libraries carried unique molecular identifiers. MiXCR, run by TCRdb on the PCR reads, gives a single entry per CDR3 protein. The data show 350,000 to 450,000 distinct CDR3 sequences, about 39% seen once. Antigens for these TCRs are unknown. Sequencing was carried out using blood. The receptors stem from a girl between 2 and 10 years old with multiple sclerosis.

This clonotype was counted between two and nine times. The chain joins TRBV12-3 or TRBV12-4 to TRBJ1-5, with 9 bases matching TRBD1. The CDR3 has 15 residues. V was pared by 1 base and J by 4 bases, with 2 bases of the junction left unmatched. DNA of the CDR3: TGTGCCAGCAGTTTAGGTGGGACAGGGAATCAGCCCCAGCATTTT. Residues: CASSLGGTGNQPQHF.

This clonotype was counted only a few times. The chain links TRBV6-1 to TRBJ1-5; the D gene is possibly TRBD1 (5 bases). V gave up 1 base and J gave up 6 bases, with 7 bases separating them. The CDR3 runs to 13 residues. Germline lookup yields CDR1 MNHNS and CDR2 SASEGT. As DNA, the CDR3 is TGTGCCAGCAGTGAAGAGAGGGGTCAGCCCCAGCATTTT. This encodes CASSEERGQPQHF.

The V call is TRBV7-2, the J call TRBJ2-1; 9 positions match TRBD1. Germline-derived CDR1 and CDR2 are SGHTA and FQGNSA. The CDR3 is made up of 14 amino acids. V was pared by 4 bases and J by 4 bases, with 2 bases of the junction left unmatched. The CDR3 DNA sequence: TGTGCCAGCAGCTGGGACAGGGTTTACAATGAGCAGTTCTTC. It translates to CASSWDRVYNEQFF.

J is TRBJ2-7 and V is TRBV14; 9 nucleotides align to TRBD2. Germline trimming cut 3 bases from V and 1 base from J; bases unmatched to any gene: 7. This CDR3 comprises 16 residues. CDR1 SGHDN and CDR2 FVKESK come from the germline V gene. The CDR3 region has the DNA TGTGCCAGCAGCCATTTGGGCGGGGGGGCTTCCTACGAGCAGTACTTC. Translated: CASSHLGGGASYEQYF.

On this clonotype itself: One end of the junction is discordant with germline, which a read error may explain. The gene calls are TRBV2 and TRBJ1-2, with D possibly matching TRBD1 (6 bases). This CDR3 spans 15 amino acids. The germline V gene has CDR1 SNHLY and CDR2 FYNNEI. The CDR3 region is CASRREGFGGYSYTF. Written as DNA, the CDR3 is TGTGCCAGCAGGAGAGAGGGGTTCGGGGGCTATAGCTACACCTTC.

The chain joins TRBV7-9 to TRBJ1-1; D is unclear. The germline gives CDR1 SEHNR, CDR2 FQNEAQ (reference sequence). V gave up 0 bases and J gave up 0 bases, with 8 bases separating them. The CDR3 covers 15 residues. Here the CDR3 DNA reads TGTGCCAGCAGCTTAGCCCCGACTGTGAACACTGAAGCTTTCTTT. It translates to CASSLAPTVNTEAFF. Variable domain in full (rest from reference TRBV7-9 and TRBJ1-1): DTGVSQNPRHKITKRGQNVTFRCDPISEHNRLYWYRQTLGQGPEFLTYFQNEAQLEKSRLLSDRFSAERPKGSFSTLEIQRTEQGDSAMYLCASSLAPTVNTEAFFGQGTRLTVV.

The V gene is TRBV29-1, the J gene TRBJ2-7, with 9 bases lining up with TRBD2. This CDR3 has 13 residues. Germline trimming cut 7 bases from V and 7 bases from J; bases unmatched to any gene: 11. Germline V CDR1 and CDR2: SQVTM, ANQGSEA. CDR3 sequence reads: CSGSGRSPGEQYF. CDR3 coding DNA: TGCAGCGGTAGCGGGAGATCTCCGGGGGAGCAGTACTTC.

This clonotype has only a few counts. V is TRBV7-2 and J is TRBJ2-1; D is perhaps TRBD2 (6 bases). Germline CDR1 reads SGHTA; CDR2 reads FQGNSA. The CDR3 has 14 amino acids. V was trimmed by 3 bases and J by 6 bases, leaving 12 bases between them. The CDR3 region is CASSFGTPTNEQFF. The CDR3 coding sequence is TGTGCCAGCAGCTTCGGGACTCCAACCAATGAGCAGTTCTTC.

The chain carries TRBV12-3 or TRBV12-4 and TRBJ2-1, with TRBD2 identical over 10 bases. This CDR3 comprises 17 residues. With 3 bases clipped from V and 0 bases from J, the junction kept 5 bases outside the gene matches. DNA of the CDR3: TGTGCCAGCAGTTTGGCTAGCGGGGGCCTCTCCTACAATGAGCAGTTCTTC. Its protein product is CASSLASGGLSYNEQFF.

There are a few counts of this clonotype. This sequence joins TRBV3-1 and TRBJ1-4; 7 bases fit TRBD1. CDR3 size: 15 residues. Germline assignment: CDR1 LGHDT and CDR2 YNNKEL (reference sequence). The J segment lost 7 bases and the V segment lost 5 bases, leaving 10 bases of the junction unmatched. This CDR3 is CASSREETGREKLFF. The CDR3 DNA sequence: TGTGCCAGCAGCAGGGAAGAGACAGGGCGTGAAAAACTGTTTTTT.

The table lists this clonotype with a count of one. Compared with germline, one end of the junction differs, possibly owing to a read error. The rearrangement links TRBV7-9 to TRBJ2-1, with D perhaps matching TRBD2 (7 bases). Germline lookup yields CDR1 SEHNR and CDR2 FQNEAQ (reference sequence). This CDR3 is built from 17 residues. For the CDR3, the DNA is TGTCCCAGCAGCTCGGGGAGGGACACCAAATCCTACAATGAGCAGTTCTTC. Translated, it gives CPSSSGRDTKSYNEQFF.

For this clonotype: An end of the junction differs from the germline gene, which may be a read error. The J gene is TRBJ2-4, the V gene TRBV20-1; weak D call: TRBD2 (6 bases). Germline V gene lookup returns CDR1 DFQATT and CDR2 SNEGSKA (reference sequence). This CDR3 has 14 residues. CDR3 nucleotides: TGCAGTGTTAGACTGGGACTAGCCAAAAACATTCAGTACTTC. Translation: CSVRLGLAKNIQYF.

This chain links TRBV12-3 or TRBV12-4 with TRBJ2-3; D may be TRBD1 (6 bases). The CDR3 length is 12 residues. With 6 bases removed from V and 4 bases from J, the gap between germline ends came to 8 bases. CDR3 amino acids: CASRQGSDTQYF. The CDR3 nucleotides read TGTGCCAGCAGACAGGGATCAGATACGCAGTATTTT.

The J gene is TRBJ2-7, the V gene TRBV9, with TRBD2 matching over 9 bases. This CDR3 spans 15 amino acids. Germline assignment: CDR1 SGDLS and CDR2 YYNGEE. V lost 3 bases, J lost 2 bases, and 6 bases stayed unmatched. CDR3 coding DNA: TGTGCCAGCAGCGCGACCGGGACTAGCCCCTACGAGCAGTACTTC. Encoded protein: CASSATGTSPYEQYF.

The CDR3 reads CASIRIEGAYEQYF. The CDR3 coding sequence is TGTGCCAGCATCAGGATTGAGGGGGCCTACGAGCAGTACTTC. The J gene is TRBJ2-7, the V gene TRBV6-1; tentative D call: TRBD1 (6 bases). Trimming took off 7 bases at V and 2 bases at J, with 15 bases between the two ends. This CDR3 spans 14 amino acids. The germline V gene encodes CDR1 MNHNS and CDR2 SASEGT.

V gene TRBV2 combines with J gene TRBJ1-2, with TRBD1 matching 8 bases. Germline CDR1 is SNHLY and CDR2 is FYNNEI. This CDR3 has 15 residues. The V and J ends lost 2 bases and 6 bases, in that order; junction bases with no gene match: 8. The CDR3, as DNA: TGTGCCAGCAGTGAACAGGGGGCAAGTTGGGATGGCTACACCTTC. Translated, it gives CASSEQGASWDGYTF.

Many counts were recorded for this clonotype. This chain links TRBV6-5 with TRBJ2-5, with TRBD2 as a possible D gene (5 bases). Trimming shortened V by 0 bases and J by 4 bases, and 9 bases separated the two germline ends. This CDR3 has 14 residues. Germline CDR1 is MNHEY and CDR2 is SVGAGI. The CDR3: CASSYSRGLETQYF. The CDR3 nucleotides read TGTGCCAGCAGTTACTCAAGAGGGCTAGAGACCCAGTACTTC.

In its sample, this clonotype was seen a few times. The CDR3 region is CASSFGQGSGQPQHF. For the CDR3, the DNA is TGTGCCAGCAGCTTCGGACAGGGGAGTGGCCAGCCCCAGCATTTT. This chain joins TRBV7-8 and TRBJ1-5, with 9 bases matching TRBD1. The CDR3 is 15 amino acids. The ends lost 3 bases at V and 7 bases at J; junction bases unmatched: 7. The germline V gene has CDR1 SGHVS and CDR2 FQNEAQ.

V usage is TRBV5-1 and J usage is TRBJ1-1; D is unclear. V lost 6 bases and J 3 bases, leaving 15 bases between the germline ends. Looked up from germline, CDR1 is SGHRS and CDR2 is YFSETQ. The CDR3 covers 14 residues. The CDR3 coding sequence is TGCGCCAGCATCGAAACGGACGGGGACACTGAAGCTTTCTTT. Its protein is CASIETDGDTEAFF.

The chain is built from TRBV9 and TRBJ2-4; 7 positions agree with TRBD1. This CDR3 contains 16 residues. Looked up from germline, CDR1 is SGDLS and CDR2 is YYNGEE. V lost 1 base and J lost 2; bases outside the gene matches: 6. The DNA for the CDR3 is TGTGCCAGCAGCGTAAATACAGGGGAAACCAAAAACATTCAGTACTTC. Encoded protein: CASSVNTGETKNIQYF.

This chain connects TRBV7-8 to TRBJ2-5; TRBD1 is a possible D gene (6 bases). CDR1 SGHVS and CDR2 FQNEAQ come from the germline V gene. There are 13 residues in the CDR3. Trimming took off 3 bases at V and 9 bases at J, with 14 bases between the two ends. CDR3 sequence: CASSFNRERAQYF. The CDR3 DNA sequence: TGTGCCAGCAGCTTCAACAGGGAACGCGCCCAGTACTTC.

The chain joins TRBV6-5 to TRBJ2-5; D assignment may be TRBD1 or TRBD2 (5 bases each). V shed 6 bases and J shed 3 bases, with 20 bases lying between them. Germline CDR1 MNHEY, CDR2 SVGAGI. This CDR3 is built from 16 residues. CDR3 amino acids: CASSPGRGAVKETQYF. The CDR3 coding sequence is TGTGCCAGCAGCCCCGGTCGAGGGGCCGTAAAAGAGACCCAGTACTTC.

The chain combines TRBV14 with TRBJ2-4; D not resolved. Germline lookup yields CDR1 SGHDN and CDR2 FVKESK. The ends were cut back, 2 bases at V and 1 base at J, with 15 bases in the middle. The CDR3 is made up of 17 amino acids. The CDR3 DNA reads TGTGCCAGCAGCCAATCACCGACCCCTGTGGCCAAAAACATTCAGTACTTC. The encoded protein is CASSQSPTPVAKNIQYF.

This chain uses TRBV21-1 with TRBJ2-7. TRBV21-1 is termed a pseudogene. The length of the CDR3 is 14 residues. CDR3 nucleotide sequence: TGTGCCAGCAGCAAGGTGTTCTTTTTCTACGAGCAGTACTTC. This codes for CASSKVFFFYEQYF.

This clonotype turned up a few times. The chain is built from TRBV29-1 and TRBJ2-3, with D tentatively TRBD2 (6 bases). The CDR3 extends over 14 amino acids. The germline V gene has CDR1 SQVTM and CDR2 ANQGSEA. V was pared by 4 bases and J by 0 bases, with 11 bases between. CDR3 DNA: TGCAGCGTTGGAGGCGGGACGAGCACAGATACGCAGTATTTT. Its translation: CSVGGGTSTDTQYF.

There are a few counts of this clonotype. The chain employs TRBV6-1 and TRBJ1-5; D remains ambiguous. The CDR3 is 15 residues long. The V and J ends lost 1 base and 4 bases respectively, with 11 bases between them. Germline CDR1 and CDR2: MNHNS and SASEGT. Here the CDR3 DNA reads TGTGCCAGCAGTGAAGAGCATCCCCTAAATCAGCCCCAGCATTTT. Translation: CASSEEHPLNQPQHF.

The CDR3 reads CSARDRASLAGGFPYNEQFF. Here the CDR3 DNA reads TGCAGTGCTAGAGATAGGGCCTCACTAGCGGGGGGCTTCCCCTACAATGAGCAGTTCTTC. The V and J genes are TRBV20-1 and TRBJ2-1; 12 positions match TRBD2. This CDR3 region has 20 residues. Germline CDR1 reads DFQATT; CDR2 reads SNEGSKA (reference sequence). Trimming cost V 0 bases and J 2 bases; bases outside gene matches: 14.